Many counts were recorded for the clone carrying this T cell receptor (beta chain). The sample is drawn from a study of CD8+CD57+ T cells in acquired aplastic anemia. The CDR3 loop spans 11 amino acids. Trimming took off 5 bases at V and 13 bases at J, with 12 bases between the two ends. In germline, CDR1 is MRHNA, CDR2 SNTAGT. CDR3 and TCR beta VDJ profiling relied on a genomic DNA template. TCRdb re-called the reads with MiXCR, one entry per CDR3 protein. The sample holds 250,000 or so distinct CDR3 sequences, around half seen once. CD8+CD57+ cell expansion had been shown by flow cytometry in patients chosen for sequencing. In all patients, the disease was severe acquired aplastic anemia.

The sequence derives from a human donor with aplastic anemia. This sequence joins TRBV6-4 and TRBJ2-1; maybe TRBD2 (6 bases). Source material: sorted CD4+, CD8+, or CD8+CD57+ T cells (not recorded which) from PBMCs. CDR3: CASSLGTLQFF. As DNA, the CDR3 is TGTGCCAGCAGTCTCGGGACTCTACAGTTCTTC.